This T cell receptor (beta chain) is from a study of T cell changes during pregnancy in multiple sclerosis. CDR1 and CDR2 (germline): LNHDA, SQIVND (reference sequence). Trimming took off 5 bases at V and 4 bases at J, with 12 bases between the two ends. The CDR3 covers 14 residues. The protocol was immunoSEQ multiplex PCR, while the TCRdb copy is restricted to in-frame clones and leaves out a portion. The sample has about 3,500 clones, just over 85% seen once. The table lists this clone with a count of one. Specimen: CD8+ T cells from peripheral blood mononuclear cells, collected in the first trimester of pregnancy. The chain recombines TRBV19 with TRBJ2-1, with D possibly TRBD1 on 6 matching bases. The TCR sequence derives from a female donor in good health, enrolled as a control in a pregnancy study. The CDR3 DNA sequence: TGTGCCAGTAGTGCTGGACAGACTTACAATGAGCAGTTCTTC. Translated, it gives CASSAGQTYNEQFF.